This T cell receptor beta chain came from a study of shared clonotypes between healthy human individuals. Nashville, Tennessee was home to all donors, each a Caucasian adult. Using immunoSEQ multiplex PCR, the repertoire was profiled, and TCRdb retains in-frame clones only, with some absent. This repertoire shows under 2.5 million clones, about 90% found once; its top ten account for 0.3% to 0.45%. CDR3 length equals 14 residues. Germline CDR1 SNHLY, CDR2 FYNNEI. Trimming left V 5 bases short and J 6 bases short, with 17 bases between. The chain joins TRBV2 to TRBJ2-7, with a weak D call TRBD2 (6 bases). The receptor was isolated from a man aged 18 to 30 in good health. Some clones in this sample may be carry-over from other donors' samples. The sequenced sample was naive CD4+ T cells from PBMCs. This sample's subset: CD45RA+ positively selected. CDR3 bases: TGTGCCAGCAGTTTTAGCGGACTCCTTGTCGAGCAGTACTTC. Protein sequence: CASSFSGLLVEQYF. Full variable domain (outside the CDR3, taken from reference TRBV2 and TRBJ2-7): EPEVTQTPSHQVTQMGQEVILRCVPISNHLYFYWYRQILGQKVEFLVSFYNNEISEKSEIFDDQFSVERPDGSNFTLKIRSTKLEDSAMYFCASSFSGLLVEQYFGPGTRLTVT.